The rows below give T cell receptor beta chains drawn from one sample of a study of long-term antiretroviral therapy in people with HIV. Profiling relied on immunoSEQ multiplex PCR, and the TCRdb table lists in-frame clones only, not all of them. The table has about 20,000 clones, around 80% seen once; the top ten hold 13% to 15%. Sequences were derived from unsorted PBMCs, sampled 2.9 years after starting antiretroviral therapy. All receptors come from a woman in her twenties or thirties with HIV. The CDR3 runs from the conserved cysteine through the conserved F or W. D genes are given only for firm matches. Clone size is shown for a subset of rows, as once, few, many or a class of expanded clone.

.,TRBV27,TRBJ2-3,.,TGTGCCAGCAGTTTATCGGACAGCGATACGCAGTATTTT,CASSLSDSDTQYF
.,TRBV7-3,TRBJ2-1,.,TGTGCCAGCAGCTTAGGGGCGGGTTCCTACAATGAGCAGTTCTTC,CASSLGAGSYNEQFF
.,TRBV14,TRBJ1-5,TRBD1,TGTGCCAGCAGCCAAGGGACAGGTGCCCAGCATTTT,CASSQGTGAQHF
.,TRBV6-1,TRBJ1-1,TRBD1,TGTGCCAGCAGTGCCCTTCCGGACAGGGACACTGAAGCTTTCTTT,CASSALPDRDTEAFF
.,TRBV29-1,TRBJ1-2,.,TGCAGCGTTGAGTCAGGGCTCTATGGCTACACCTTC,CSVESGLYGYTF
.,TRBV21-1,TRBJ1-5,.,TGTGCCAGCAGCAAAGGGGACGGTAATCAGCCCCAGCATTTT,CASSKGDGNQPQHF
.,TRBV5-5,TRBJ1-3,.,TGTGCCAGCAGCTTGGGACAGAGCTCTGGAAACACCATATATTTT,CASSLGQSSGNTIYF
.,TRBV20-1,TRBJ2-3,.,TGCAGTGGGGGGACAGATACGCAGTATTTT,CSGGTDTQYF
.,TRBV10-3,TRBJ1-4,TRBD1,TGTGCCATCAGTGGGGGGACAGGCGGGGAAAAACTGTTTTTT,CAISGGTGGEKLFF
.,TRBV29-1,TRBJ1-1,.,TGCAGCGTTGGGCAGGGAGAAGCTTTCTTT,CSVGQGEAFF
.,TRBV7-2,TRBJ1-2,.,TGTGCCAGCAGCCCGACGACAGACTATGGCTACACCTTC,CASSPTTDYGYTF
.,TRBV7-6,TRBJ2-2,TRBD2,TGTGCCAGCAGGCGAACTAGCGGAGAGAACACCGGGGAGCTGTTTTTT,CASRRTSGENTGELFF
.,TRBV10-2,TRBJ1-4,TRBD1,TGCGCCAGCAGTGAGCCGGACAGGGGGATCGAAAAACTGTTTTTT,CASSEPDRGIEKLFF
.,TRBV29-1,TRBJ2-7,TRBD2,TGCAGCGTTGAACGGGCTAGCGGGGGGGCTTACGAGCAGTACTTC,CSVERASGGAYEQYF
.,TRBV5-6,TRBJ1-6,TRBD1,TGTGCCAGCAGCCGACAGGGGTATAATTCACCCCTCCACTTT,CASSRQGYNSPLHF
.,TRBV9,TRBJ1-6,.,TGTGCCAGCAGCGTAGGGTTTGAGACTTCACCCCTCCACTTT,CASSVGFETSPLHF
.,TRBV18,TRBJ2-2,TRBD1,TGTGCCAGCTCACCATCCGACAGGGGTGTTGGCGGGGAGCTGTTTTTT,CASSPSDRGVGGELFF
.,TRBV9,TRBJ1-3,.,TGTGCCAGCAGCGTATATGGTTCGGCCGAAACTGGAAACACCATATATTTT,CASSVYGSAETGNTIYF
few,TRBV4-2,TRBJ1-1,.,TGTGCCAGCAGCCCCAGGGAAGGTAACACTGAAGCTTTCTTT,CASSPREGNTEAFF
.,TRBV6-4,TRBJ1-5,.,TGTGCCAGCACGTACGGCAGGGAGACTCAGCCCCAGCATTTT,CASTYGRETQPQHF
.,TRBV19,TRBJ1-2,TRBD1,TGTGCCAGTAGTAACGACAGGGCGGGGGGCTACACCTTC,CASSNDRAGGYTF
.,TRBV5-1,TRBJ1-1,TRBD1,TGCGCCAGCAGCTTCACAGGGGACACTGAAGCTTTCTTT,CASSFTGDTEAFF
.,TRBV19,TRBJ1-5,TRBD1,TGTGCCAGTACTGGGACAGGGGAGCAGCCCCAGCATTTT,CASTGTGEQPQHF
.,TRBV19,TRBJ1-2,.,TGTGCCAGCAGCTACTGGGCTAACTATGGCTACACCTTC,CASSYWANYGYTF
few,TRBV29-1,TRBJ1-2,TRBD1,TGCAGCGTTTCCACGGGGACAGGGTATGGCTACACCTTC,CSVSTGTGYGYTF
.,TRBV10-3,TRBJ2-5,TRBD1,TGTGCCATCAGTTCGGACAGGGACCAAGAGACCCAGTACTTC,CAISSDRDQETQYF
.,TRBV30,TRBJ1-2,.,TGTGCCTGGAGATCCCAGGCCCCCGATTACTACACCTTC,CAWRSQAPDYYTF
.,TRBV30,TRBJ1-1,.,TGTGCCTGGAGTTTAGGGCACAAGGTGACTGAAGCTTTCTTT,CAWSLGHKVTEAFF
.,TRBV10-1,TRBJ2-5,.,TGCGCCAGCAGTTCCGGGACTGCGGAGACCCAGTACTTC,CASSSGTAETQYF
.,TRBV5-1,TRBJ2-1,TRBD2,TGCGCCAGCAGCTTGTCAAGCGGGGGGGGGTTGTACAATGAGCAGTTCTTC,CASSLSSGGGLYNEQFF
few,TRBV9,TRBJ2-2,.,TGTGCCAGCAGCGTAGGCGGCGGGGGACAGGAGGAGCTGTTTTTT,CASSVGGGGQEELFF
.,TRBV6-1,TRBJ2-5,TRBD2,TGTGCCAGCAGTGAAGCGACTAGCGGCCCCCGAGAGACCCAGTACTTC,CASSEATSGPRETQYF
.,TRBV7-9,TRBJ2-2,.,TGTGCCAGCAGCTTAGCGGACAGCACCGGGGAGCTGTTTTTT,CASSLADSTGELFF
.,TRBV7-8,TRBJ1-2,.,TGTGCCAGCAGCCCGAAACAGGGCTTGGGCTACACCTTC,CASSPKQGLGYTF
few,TRBV18,TRBJ1-1,.,TGTGCCAGCTCACTCAGGGGAGACACTGAAGCTTTCTTT,CASSLRGDTEAFF
.,TRBV10-3,TRBJ2-5,TRBD2,TGTGCCATCAGTGAGTCTGGACTAGCGGGGGCGGGGCAAGAGACCCAGTACTTC,CAISESGLAGAGQETQYF
.,TRBV12-5,TRBJ1-5,.,TGTGCTAGCTCAGATACTAGGGGGTATCAGCCCCAGCATTTT,CASSDTRGYQPQHF
.,TRBV7-9,TRBJ1-2,TRBD1,TGTGCCAGCAGCGATAGACAGGGAGTCGGAGGCTACACCTTC,CASSDRQGVGGYTF
.,TRBV2,TRBJ1-6,TRBD1,TGTGCCAGCAGTGAGGAGTTGTGGGACAGGAATTCACCCCTCCACTTT,CASSEELWDRNSPLHF
.,TRBV7-6,TRBJ2-5,TRBD2,TGTGCCAGCAGCTTTTGGACTAGCGGGGTGGAGACCCAGTACTTC,CASSFWTSGVETQYF
once,TRBV7-6,TRBJ2-3,TRBD2,TGTGCCAGCAGCGATCAGCGGGGGAGGTTCGTGGATACGCAGTATTTT,CASSDQRGRFVDTQYF
few,TRBV5-1,TRBJ2-5,TRBD2,TGCGCCAGCAGCCTGGAGGCTAGCGGGGGGGCAGTTGGTGAGACCCAGTACTTC,CASSLEASGGAVGETQYF
.,TRBV14,TRBJ1-2,TRBD1,TGTGCCAGCAGCCGCCAAACGGGACAGGGGGCGGGTGGCTACACCTTC,CASSRQTGQGAGGYTF
.,TRBV5-5,TRBJ2-3,TRBD2,TGTGCCAGCAGCATAGGACTAGCGGGGGGCACCCTCACAGATACGCAGTATTTT,CASSIGLAGGTLTDTQYF
once,TRBV5-6,TRBJ2-7,.,TGTGCCAGCAGCCCTACCACCACCTACGAGCAGTACTTC,CASSPTTTYEQYF
.,TRBV7-9,TRBJ2-1,.,TGTGCCAGCCCAGGGTTACGGGGCAATGAGCAGTTCTTC,CASPGLRGNEQFF
.,TRBV7-8,TRBJ1-6,TRBD1,TGTGCCAGCAGCCCGGGACAGGGGGAGAATTCACCCCTCCACTTT,CASSPGQGENSPLHF
.,TRBV6-1,TRBJ1-1,.,TGTGCCAGCAGTGATTCTTGGGGGGTTCTGAACACTGAAGCTTTCTTT,CASSDSWGVLNTEAFF
.,TRBV7-2,TRBJ2-1,TRBD2,TGTGCCAGCAGCTTGAGAGCGGGAGAGCAGTTCTTC,CASSLRAGEQFF
.,TRBV2,TRBJ2-3,TRBD2,TGTGCCAGCAGTGAAGTCGGGGGGGCCGGCACAGATACGCAGTATTTT,CASSEVGGAGTDTQYF
few,TRBV10-3,TRBJ1-6,.,TGTGCCATCAAGGTAGATACGCGTTCACCCCTCCACTTT,CAIKVDTRSPLHF
.,TRBV7-9,TRBJ1-2,.,TGTGCCAGCAGCTCCCGCGGGGATTATGGCTACACCTTC,CASSSRGDYGYTF
.,TRBV19,TRBJ2-3,TRBD1,TGTGCCAGTAGTCCCCAACAGGGGCTCACAGATACGCAGTATTTT,CASSPQQGLTDTQYF
.,TRBV6-1,TRBJ1-6,.,TGTGCCAGCAGTGAAGGTTATAATTCACCCCTCCACTTT,CASSEGYNSPLHF